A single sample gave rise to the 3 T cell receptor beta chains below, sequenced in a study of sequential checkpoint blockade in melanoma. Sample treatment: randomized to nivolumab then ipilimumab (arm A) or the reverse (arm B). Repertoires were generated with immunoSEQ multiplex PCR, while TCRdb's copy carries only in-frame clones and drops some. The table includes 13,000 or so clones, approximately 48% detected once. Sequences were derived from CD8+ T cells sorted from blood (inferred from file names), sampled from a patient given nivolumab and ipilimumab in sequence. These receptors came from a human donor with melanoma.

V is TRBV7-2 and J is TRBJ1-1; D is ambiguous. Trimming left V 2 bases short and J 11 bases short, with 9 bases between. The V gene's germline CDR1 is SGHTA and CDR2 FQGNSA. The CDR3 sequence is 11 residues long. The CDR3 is CASSLPREAFF. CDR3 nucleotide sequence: TGTGCCAGCAGCTTACCAAGGGAGGCTTTCTTT.

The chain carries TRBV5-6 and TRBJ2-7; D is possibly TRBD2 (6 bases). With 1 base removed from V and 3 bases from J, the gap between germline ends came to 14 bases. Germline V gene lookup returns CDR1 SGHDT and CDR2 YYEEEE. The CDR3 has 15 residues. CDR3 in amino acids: CASSLRAGLFYEQYF. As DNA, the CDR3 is TGTGCCAGCAGCTTGAGAGCGGGCCTCTTCTACGAGCAGTACTTC.

The CDR3 region has the DNA TGTGCCAGCAGCGCCACCCCCGGTTTCGGAAACACCATATATTTT. Encoded protein: CASSATPGFGNTIYF. V is TRBV7-2 and J is TRBJ1-3; the D is unclear. Germline V lookup: CDR1 SGHTA, CDR2 FQGNSA. Trimming pared 5 bases from V and 4 bases from J, leaving 15 bases between. The CDR3 spans 15 residues.